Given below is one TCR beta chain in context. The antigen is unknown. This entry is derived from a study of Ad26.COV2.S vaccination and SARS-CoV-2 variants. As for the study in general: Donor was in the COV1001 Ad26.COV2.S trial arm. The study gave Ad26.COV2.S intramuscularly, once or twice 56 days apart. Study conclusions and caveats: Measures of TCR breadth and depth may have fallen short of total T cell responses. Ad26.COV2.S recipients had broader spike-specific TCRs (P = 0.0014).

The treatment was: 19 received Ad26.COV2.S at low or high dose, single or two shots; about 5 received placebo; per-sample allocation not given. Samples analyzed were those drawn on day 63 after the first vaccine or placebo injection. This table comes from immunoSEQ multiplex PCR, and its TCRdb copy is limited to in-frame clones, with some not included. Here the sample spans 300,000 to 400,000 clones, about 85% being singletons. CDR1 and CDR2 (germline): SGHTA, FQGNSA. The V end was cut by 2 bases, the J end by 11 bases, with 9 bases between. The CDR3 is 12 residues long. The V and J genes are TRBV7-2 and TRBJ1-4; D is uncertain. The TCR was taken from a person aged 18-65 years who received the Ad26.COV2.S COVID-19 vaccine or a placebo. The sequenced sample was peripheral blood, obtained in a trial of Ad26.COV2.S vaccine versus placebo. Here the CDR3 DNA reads TGTGCCAGCAGCTTATTCGGTAGGAAACTGTTTTTT. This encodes CASSLFGRKLFF. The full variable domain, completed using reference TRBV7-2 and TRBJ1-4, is GAGVSQSPSNKVTEKGKDVELRCDPISGHTALYWYRQSLGQGLEFLIYFQGNSAPDKSGLPSDRFSAERTGGSVSTLTIQRTQQEDSAVYLCASSLFGRKLFFGSGTQLSVL.